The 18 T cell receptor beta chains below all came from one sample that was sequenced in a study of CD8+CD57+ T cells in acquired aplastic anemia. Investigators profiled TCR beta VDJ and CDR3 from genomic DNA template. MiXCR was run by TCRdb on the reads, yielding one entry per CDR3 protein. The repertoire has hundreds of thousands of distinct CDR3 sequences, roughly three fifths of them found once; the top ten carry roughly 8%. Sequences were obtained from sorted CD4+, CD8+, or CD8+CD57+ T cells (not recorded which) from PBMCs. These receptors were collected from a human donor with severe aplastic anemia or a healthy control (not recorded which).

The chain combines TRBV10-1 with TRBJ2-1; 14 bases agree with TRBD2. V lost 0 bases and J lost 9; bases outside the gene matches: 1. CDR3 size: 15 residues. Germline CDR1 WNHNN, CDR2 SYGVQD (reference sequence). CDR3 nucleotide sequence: TGCGCCAGCAGTGAGTCGACTAGCGGGGGGGTTGAGCAGTTCTTC. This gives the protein CASSESTSGGVEQFF.

This CDR3 reads CSAEYISETQYF. The CDR3 DNA follows: TGCAGTGCTGAATACATTAGTGAGACCCAGTACTTC. V and J are TRBV20-1 and TRBJ2-5; no reliable D call. In germline, CDR1 is DFQATT, CDR2 SNEGSKA (reference sequence). CDR3 length equals 12 residues. V was pared by 5 bases and J by 5 bases, with 12 bases between.

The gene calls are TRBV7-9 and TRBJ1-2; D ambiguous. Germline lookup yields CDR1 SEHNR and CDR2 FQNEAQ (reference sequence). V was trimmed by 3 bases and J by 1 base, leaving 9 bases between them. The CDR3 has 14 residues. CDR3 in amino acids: CASSLDSSNYGYTF. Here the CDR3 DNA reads TGTGCCAGCAGCTTGGATTCCAGTAACTATGGCTACACCTTC.

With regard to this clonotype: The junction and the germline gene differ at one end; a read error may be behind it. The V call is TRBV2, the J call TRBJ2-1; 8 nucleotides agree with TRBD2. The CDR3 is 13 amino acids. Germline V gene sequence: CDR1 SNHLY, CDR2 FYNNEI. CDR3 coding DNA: TGTGCCAGTAGTGAACGGGAGGGAAACGAGCAGTTCTTC. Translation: CASSEREGNEQFF. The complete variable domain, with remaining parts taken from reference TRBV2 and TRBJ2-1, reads EPEVTQTPSHQVTQMGQEVILRCVPISNHLYFYWYRQILGQKVEFLVSFYNNEISEKSEIFDDQFSVERPDGSNFTLKIRSTKLEDSAMYFCASSEREGNEQFFGPGTRLTVL.

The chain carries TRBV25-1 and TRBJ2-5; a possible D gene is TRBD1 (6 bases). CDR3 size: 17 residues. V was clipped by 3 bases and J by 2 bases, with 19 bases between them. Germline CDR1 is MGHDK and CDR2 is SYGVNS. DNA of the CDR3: TGTGCCAGCAGTGACCTGACAGGCGACCTCCGACAAGAGACCCAGTACTTC. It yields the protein CASSDLTGDLRQETQYF. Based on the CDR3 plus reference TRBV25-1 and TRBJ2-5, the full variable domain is EADIYQTPRYLVIGTGKKITLECSQTMGHDKMYWYQQDPGMELHLIHYSYGVNSTEKGDLSSESTVSRIRTEHFPLTLESARPSHTSQYLCASSDLTGDLRQETQYFGPGTRLLVL.

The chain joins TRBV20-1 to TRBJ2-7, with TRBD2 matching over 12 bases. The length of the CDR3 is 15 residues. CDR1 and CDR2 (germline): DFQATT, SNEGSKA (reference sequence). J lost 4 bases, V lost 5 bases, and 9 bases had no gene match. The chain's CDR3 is CSAFPRLAGAYEQYF. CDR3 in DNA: TGCAGTGCTTTCCCCCGACTAGCGGGAGCTTACGAGCAGTACTTC.

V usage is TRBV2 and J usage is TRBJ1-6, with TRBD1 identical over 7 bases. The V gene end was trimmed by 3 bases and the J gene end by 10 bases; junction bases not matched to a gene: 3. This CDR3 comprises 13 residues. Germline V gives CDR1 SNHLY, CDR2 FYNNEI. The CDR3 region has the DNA TGTGCCAGCAGTGAGACAGGGTCGTCACCCCTCCACTTT. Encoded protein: CASSETGSSPLHF.

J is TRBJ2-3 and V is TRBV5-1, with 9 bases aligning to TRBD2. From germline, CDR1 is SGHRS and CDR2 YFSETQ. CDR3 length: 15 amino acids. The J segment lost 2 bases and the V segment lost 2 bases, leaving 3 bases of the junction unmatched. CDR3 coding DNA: TGCGCCAGCAGCTTTATAGCGGGAGACACAGATACGCAGTATTTT. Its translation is CASSFIAGDTDTQYF. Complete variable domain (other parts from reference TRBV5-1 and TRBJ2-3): KAGVTQTPRYLIKTRGQQVTLSCSPISGHRSVSWYQQTPGQGLQFLFEYFSETQRNKGNFPGRFSGRQFSNSRSEMNVSTLELGDSALYLCASSFIAGDTDTQYFGPGTRLTVL.

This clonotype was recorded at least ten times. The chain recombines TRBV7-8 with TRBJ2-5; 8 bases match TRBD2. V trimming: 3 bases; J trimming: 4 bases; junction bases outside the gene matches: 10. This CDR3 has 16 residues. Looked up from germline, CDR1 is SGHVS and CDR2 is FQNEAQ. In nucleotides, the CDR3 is TGTGCCAGCAGCTTTCTCCCGGGGGGGAACTCAGAGACCCAGTACTTC. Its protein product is CASSFLPGGNSETQYF.

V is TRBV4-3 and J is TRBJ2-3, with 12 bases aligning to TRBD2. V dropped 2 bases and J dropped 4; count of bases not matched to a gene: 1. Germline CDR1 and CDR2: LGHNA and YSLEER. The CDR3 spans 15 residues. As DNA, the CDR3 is TGCGCCAGCAGCCAATCTAGCGGGGGGGCAGATACGCAGTATTTT. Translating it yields CASSQSSGGADTQYF.

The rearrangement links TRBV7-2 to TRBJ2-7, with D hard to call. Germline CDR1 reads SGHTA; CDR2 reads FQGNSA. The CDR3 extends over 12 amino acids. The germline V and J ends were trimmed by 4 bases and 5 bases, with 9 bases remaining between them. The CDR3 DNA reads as TGTGCCAGCAGCTCCCTCCGACACGAGCAGTACTTC. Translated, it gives CASSSLRHEQYF. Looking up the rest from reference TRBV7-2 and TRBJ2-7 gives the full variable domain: GAGVSQSPSNKVTEKGKDVELRCDPISGHTALYWYRQSLGQGLEFLIYFQGNSAPDKSGLPSDRFSAERTGGSVSTLTIQRTQQEDSAVYLCASSSLRHEQYFGPGTRLTVT.

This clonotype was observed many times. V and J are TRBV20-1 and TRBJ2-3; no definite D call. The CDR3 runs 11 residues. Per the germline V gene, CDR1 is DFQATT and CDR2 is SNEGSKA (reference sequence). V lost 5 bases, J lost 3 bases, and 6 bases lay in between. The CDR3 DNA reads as TGCAGTGCTCCGAGTACAGATACGCAGTATTTT. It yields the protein CSAPSTDTQYF.

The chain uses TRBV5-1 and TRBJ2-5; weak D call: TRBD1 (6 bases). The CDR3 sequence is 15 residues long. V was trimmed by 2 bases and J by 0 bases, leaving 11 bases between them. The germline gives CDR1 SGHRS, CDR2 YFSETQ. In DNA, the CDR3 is TGCGCCAGCAGCTTTGGGGGCATAGACCAAGAGACCCAGTACTTC. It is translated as CASSFGGIDQETQYF.

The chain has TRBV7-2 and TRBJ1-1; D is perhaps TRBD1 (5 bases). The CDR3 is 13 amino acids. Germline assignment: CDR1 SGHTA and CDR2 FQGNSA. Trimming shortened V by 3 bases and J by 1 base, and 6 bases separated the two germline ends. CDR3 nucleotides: TGTGCCAGCAGCTTTAGGGGGAACACTGAAGCTTTCTTT. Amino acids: CASSFRGNTEAFF.

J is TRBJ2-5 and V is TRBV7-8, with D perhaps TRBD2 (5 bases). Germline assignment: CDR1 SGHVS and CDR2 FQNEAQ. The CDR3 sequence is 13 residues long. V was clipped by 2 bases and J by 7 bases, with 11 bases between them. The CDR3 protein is CASSLLEGGTQYF. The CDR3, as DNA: TGTGCCAGCAGCTTATTAGAGGGTGGGACCCAGTACTTC.

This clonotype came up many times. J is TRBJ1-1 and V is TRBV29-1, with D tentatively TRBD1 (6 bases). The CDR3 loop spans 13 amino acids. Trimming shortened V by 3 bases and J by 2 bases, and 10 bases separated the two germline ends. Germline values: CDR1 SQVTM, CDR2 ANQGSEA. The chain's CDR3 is CSVDGQPNTEAFF. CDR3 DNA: TGCAGCGTTGACGGACAGCCCAACACTGAAGCTTTCTTT.

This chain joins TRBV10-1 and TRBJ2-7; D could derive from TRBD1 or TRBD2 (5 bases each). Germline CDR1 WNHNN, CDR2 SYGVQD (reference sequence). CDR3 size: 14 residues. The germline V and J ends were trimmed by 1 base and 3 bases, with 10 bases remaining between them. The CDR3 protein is CASSEYRGGYEQYF. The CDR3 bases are TGCGCCAGCAGTGAGTACCGGGGCGGCTACGAGCAGTACTTC.

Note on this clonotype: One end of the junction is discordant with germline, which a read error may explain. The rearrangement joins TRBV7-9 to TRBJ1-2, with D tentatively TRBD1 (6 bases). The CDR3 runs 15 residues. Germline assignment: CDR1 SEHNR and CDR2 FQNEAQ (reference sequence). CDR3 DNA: TGTGCCAGCAGCTCCGTGGGGGGCCAAAACTATGGCTGCACCTTC. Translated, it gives CASSSVGGQNYGCTF.